The rows below give T cell receptor beta chains drawn from one sample of a study of T cells in Graves' hyperthyroidism and ophthalmopathy. TCRdb redid the calling of the multiplex PCR reads with MiXCR, one entry per CDR3 protein. The table includes 600,000 to 650,000 distinct CDR3 sequences, roughly 15% detected once. The sample comprised blood. These receptors originate from a woman younger than 45 with Graves' hyperthyroidism. Each CDR3 is given with its conserved first and last residue. D genes are given only for firm matches. Clone size is stated in some rows and not others, as once, few, many or a class when expanded.

V gene	J gene	clone size	D gene	CDR3 protein	CDR3 DNA
TRBV28	TRBJ2-5	few	-	CASSPRTEETQYF	TGTGCCAGCAGTCCCAGGACGGAAGAGACCCAGTACTTC
TRBV5-1	TRBJ2-1	-	-	CASRFGGLVSSYNEQFF	TGCGCCAGCCGCTTTGGGGGTCTAGTAAGCTCCTACAATGAGCAGTTCTTC
TRBV5-1	TRBJ2-3	-	-	CASSVRERSTDTQYF	TGCGCCAGCAGCGTAAGAGAGAGGAGCACAGATACGCAGTATTTT
TRBV12-3/TRBV12-4	TRBJ2-6	many	-	CASSFQVDSHLSGANVLTF	TGTGCCAGCAGTTTTCAGGTTGACAGTCACCTCTCTGGGGCCAACGTCCTGACTTTC
TRBV27	TRBJ2-3	many	-	CASSNTLITQYF	TGTGCCAGCAGTAATACTCTGATAACGCAGTATTTT
TRBV28	TRBJ2-1	many	TRBD1	CASSLPGQGFNEQFF	TGTGCCAGCAGTTTACCGGGACAGGGGTTCAATGAGCAGTTCTTC
TRBV7-3	TRBJ2-2	few	-	CASSSPGHTGELFF	TGTGCCAGCAGCTCCCCGGGACACACCGGGGAGCTGTTTTTT
TRBV4-2	TRBJ2-7	many	-	CASSGDTTYEQYF	TGTGCCAGCAGCGGGGACACCACCTACGAGCAGTACTTC
TRBV11-2	TRBJ2-3	many	TRBD2	CASSLVGLAVSYTDTQYF	TGTGCCAGCAGCTTAGTGGGACTAGCGGTTAGCTACACAGATACGCAGTATTTT
TRBV12-3/TRBV12-4	TRBJ2-1	-	TRBD2	CATPREGVNNEQFF	TGTGCCACCCCACGGGAGGGGGTAAACAATGAGCAGTTCTTC
TRBV6-1	TRBJ2-2	few	-	CASSEVITTGELFF	TGTGCCAGCAGTGAAGTTATTACCACCGGGGAGCTGTTTTTT
TRBV30	TRBJ2-7	-	-	CAWSGSAYEQYF	TGTGCCTGGTCCGGGAGTGCGTACGAGCAGTACTTC
TRBV6-5	TRBJ2-5	many	TRBD2	CASSYDPSGRGVETQYF	TGTGCCAGCAGTTACGATCCTAGCGGGAGGGGGGTTGAGACCCAGTACTTC
TRBV3-1	TRBJ1-3	-	-	CASRQPGSGNTIYF	TGTGCCAGCAGACAACCGGGCTCTGGAAACACCATATATTTT
TRBV4-2	TRBJ2-1	many	TRBD1	CASSGGSGTGHNEQFF	TGTGCCAGCAGCGGAGGGTCGGGGACAGGTCACAATGAGCAGTTCTTC
TRBV6-1	TRBJ1-2	few	-	CASSEARRNYGYTF	TGTGCCAGCAGTGAAGCTAGGAGGAACTATGGCTACACCTTC
TRBV30	TRBJ2-1	-	TRBD1	CAWSTGGNEQLF	TGTGCCTGGAGTACAGGGGGAAATGAGCAGCTCTTC
TRBV20-1	TRBJ2-7	-	-	CSAEDRRTGYEQYF	TGCAGTGCTGAGGATAGAAGGACTGGATACGAGCAGTACTTC
TRBV12-3/TRBV12-4	TRBJ2-2	few	TRBD2	CASSLGRDNGELFF	TGTGCCAGCAGTTTGGGGAGGGATAACGGGGAGCTGTTTTTT
TRBV3-1	TRBJ1-1	many	-	CASSQEPGNTEAFF	TGTGCCAGCAGCCAGGAGCCAGGGAACACTGAAGCTTTCTTT
TRBV4-2	TRBJ1-5	few	-	CASSQVSGDSNQPQHF	TGTGCCAGCAGCCAAGTATCCGGGGATAGCAATCAGCCCCAGCATTTT
TRBV6-1	TRBJ2-5	many	-	CASSYGRETQETQYF	TGTGCCAGCAGTTACGGCAGGGAGACGCAAGAGACCCAGTACTTC
TRBV28	TRBJ1-5	many	-	CASSSVYGPPGGQPQHF	TGTGCCAGCAGTTCAGTATACGGGCCCCCCGGCGGTCAGCCCCAGCATTTT
TRBV7-8	TRBJ2-3	many	TRBD1	CASSRDRGYSSDTQYF	TGTGCCAGCAGCCGTGACAGGGGATATTCGTCTGATACGCAGTATTTT
TRBV20-1	TRBJ2-1	-	-	CSAMPLVSYNEQFF	TGCAGTGCTATGCCGTTAGTCTCCTACAATGAGCAGTTCTTC
TRBV5-4	TRBJ2-7	-	-	CASSLESGADEQYF	TGTGCCAGCAGCTTGGAGTCGGGGGCGGACGAGCAGTACTTC
TRBV12-3/TRBV12-4	TRBJ2-5	few	TRBD1	CTSSFRGETQYF	TGTACCAGCAGTTTCAGGGGGGAGACCCAGTACTTC
TRBV18	TRBJ2-1	few	-	CASSKGRGSYNEQFF	TGTGCCAGCTCAAAGGGGAGGGGGTCCTACAATGAGCAGTTCTTC
TRBV2	TRBJ2-7	many	-	CASRPGGGYYEQYF	TGTGCCAGCAGGCCCGGAGGGGGCTACTACGAGCAGTACTTC
TRBV12-3/TRBV12-4	TRBJ1-5	many	-	CASSLAPAGQPQHF	TGTGCCAGCAGTTTAGCGCCTGCGGGCCAGCCCCAGCATTTT
TRBV12-3/TRBV12-4	TRBJ2-3	many	TRBD2	CASSTSGGSDTQYF	TGTGCCAGCAGCACTAGCGGGGGGTCAGATACGCAGTATTTT
TRBV29-1	TRBJ2-1	-	TRBD2	CSVEEASGRAEFF	TGCAGCGTTGAAGAAGCGAGCGGGAGGGCCGAGTTCTTC
TRBV19	TRBJ2-7	few	-	CASSPTGYYEQYF	TGTGCCAGTAGTCCAACAGGTTATTACGAGCAGTACTTC
TRBV5-1	TRBJ2-1	-	-	CASSIAQGSNEQFF	TGTGCCAGCAGCATCGCCCAGGGGAGTAATGAGCAGTTCTTC
TRBV28	TRBJ1-1	many	-	CASSLSSGGVDTEAFF	TGTGCCAGCAGTTTATCGTCGGGGGGGGTGGACACTGAAGCTTTCTTT
TRBV10-3	TRBJ1-5	-	-	CAISAGFAQPQHF	TGTGCCATCTCGGCAGGGTTCGCACAGCCCCAGCATTTT
TRBV2	TRBJ2-3	few	TRBD2	CASTMTSGTDTQYF	TGTGCCAGCACCATGACTAGCGGCACAGATACGCAGTATTTT
TRBV20-1	TRBJ2-7	many	-	CSASPPEGRHEQYF	TGCAGTGCTAGCCCGCCCGAAGGTAGGCACGAGCAGTACTTC
TRBV27	TRBJ1-5	many	-	CASSFVQGQPQHF	TGTGCCAGCAGTTTTGTTCAAGGACAGCCCCAGCATTTT
TRBV4-1	TRBJ2-2	-	TRBD2	CASSQGPGLAGGVGTGELFF	TGCGCCAGCAGCCAAGGGCCGGGACTAGCGGGAGGAGTGGGTACCGGGGAGCTGTTTTTT
TRBV5-1	TRBJ2-7	few	-	CASRQAGTYEQYF	TGCGCCAGCAGACAAGCAGGGACCTACGAGCAGTACTTC
TRBV30	TRBJ2-2	many	-	CAWSSGELFF	TGTGCCTGGAGTTCCGGGGAGCTGTTTTTT
TRBV20-1	TRBJ2-2	few	-	CSARDRDVTGELFF	TGCAGTGCTAGAGATCGGGACGTCACCGGGGAGCTGTTTTTT
TRBV6-1	TRBJ1-1	-	-	CASSDFGAGAAFF	TGTGCCAGCAGTGACTTTGGCGCTGGAGCGGCTTTCTTT
TRBV27	TRBJ2-7	-	-	CASRETGTAPYEQYF	TGTGCCAGCAGAGAGACCGGGACGGCGCCCTACGAGCAGTACTTC
TRBV7-9	TRBJ2-1	many	TRBD2	CALVAGGPGNEQFF	TGTGCCTTGGTAGCGGGAGGGCCAGGGAATGAGCAGTTCTTC
TRBV2	TRBJ2-1	many	-	CASSEQWESYNEQFF	TGTGCCAGCAGTGAACAGTGGGAGTCCTACAATGAGCAGTTCTTC
TRBV11-2	TRBJ2-7	few	-	CASSVGGISYEQYF	TGTGCCAGCAGCGTAGGAGGAATTTCCTACGAGCAGTACTTC
TRBV30	TRBJ1-5	few	-	CAWSRATNQPQHF	TGTGCCTGGAGTCGGGCAACTAATCAGCCCCAGCATTTT
TRBV7-3	TRBJ1-1	many	TRBD1	CASSSTGVNEAFF	TGTGCCAGCAGCTCGACAGGGGTTAATGAAGCTTTCTTT
TRBV5-1	TRBJ2-1	-	TRBD1	CASSLVTGGSYEQFF	TGCGCCAGCAGCTTGGTGACAGGGGGCAGCTATGAGCAGTTCTTC
TRBV7-9	TRBJ2-7	-	-	CASSPNGARSYEQYF	TGTGCCAGCAGCCCCAACGGGGCCCGCTCCTACGAGCAGTACTTC
TRBV6-2/TRBV6-3	TRBJ1-2	-	-	CASTRPHLEGSTNYGYTF	TGTGCCAGCACCCGTCCACATCTGGAGGGATCTACTAACTATGGCTACACCTTC
TRBV30	TRBJ1-1	many	-	CAWRNQENTEAFF	TGTGCCTGGAGAAACCAGGAGAACACTGAAGCTTTCTTT
TRBV6-1	TRBJ2-3	few	TRBD2	CASSIGTNGRAQYF	TGTGCCAGCAGCATAGGGACTAACGGTCGAGCGCAGTATTTT
TRBV20-1	TRBJ1-6	-	-	CSAGSSYNSPLHF	TGCAGTGCTGGGAGCTCCTATAATTCACCCCTCCACTTT
TRBV7-8	TRBJ2-1	-	TRBD2	CASTFGGLAGNEQFF	TGTGCCAGCACCTTTGGGGGACTAGCGGGGAATGAGCAGTTCTTC